A single sample gave rise to the 16 T cell receptor beta chains below, sequenced in a study of T cells in Graves' hyperthyroidism and ophthalmopathy. RNA transcripts provided the source from which TCR beta CDR3 regions were amplified. First-round RT-PCR of the TCR CDR3 relied on the HTBI primer set. MiXCR was run by TCRdb on the multiplex PCR reads, yielding one entry per CDR3 protein. Altogether 600,000 or so distinct CDR3 sequences are present, 15% to 20% being singletons, with the ten largest covering 3.8%. Sequenced: blood. The origin of the receptors is a woman aged 30 to 39 with Graves' hyperthyroidism.

The V call is TRBV11-3, the J call TRBJ2-7; TRBD2 matches at 11 bases. The CDR3 spans 16 residues. In germline, CDR1 is SGHNT, CDR2 YENEEA. V gave up 1 base and J gave up 5 bases; unmatched junction bases: 7. CDR3 in amino acids: CASSLGLAGGFHEQYF. CDR3 bases: TGTGCCAGCAGCTTAGGCCTAGCGGGAGGTTTCCACGAGCAGTACTTC.

J is TRBJ2-6 and V is TRBV29-1, with D uncertain. V lost 6 bases to trimming and J lost 2 bases, with 8 bases between them. The CDR3 is 13 residues long. CDR1 SQVTM and CDR2 ANQGSEA come from the germline V gene. The CDR3 bases are TGCAGCGTATCGGCGACTGGGGCCAACGTCCTGACTTTC. Residues: CSVSATGANVLTF.

The chain carries TRBV7-9 and TRBJ2-1, with TRBD1 matching 10 bases. The CDR3 extends over 18 amino acids. Unmatched junction bases numbered 13, after V lost 5 bases and J lost 3 bases. The germline V gene encodes CDR1 SEHNR and CDR2 FQNEAQ (reference sequence). As DNA, the CDR3 is TGTGCCAGCAGCCCGAGACAGGGGGCGAGCCAGATCTACAATGAGCAGTTCTTC. Translated: CASSPRQGASQIYNEQFF.

The chain recombines TRBV19 with TRBJ2-7; D tentatively reads TRBD1 or TRBD2 (6 bases each). The CDR3 sequence is 14 residues long. V was cut by 3 bases and J by 2 bases, with 11 bases left in between. Germline lookup yields CDR1 LNHDA and CDR2 SQIVND (reference sequence). CDR3 sequence (DNA): TGTGCCAGTAGTATGGGGGGCAGCACCTACGAGCAGTACTTC. Its protein product is CASSMGGSTYEQYF.

The chain employs TRBV3-1 and TRBJ2-7, with D possibly being TRBD1 or TRBD2 (5 bases each). Germline V CDR1 and CDR2: LGHDT, YNNKEL (reference sequence). The CDR3 runs to 12 residues. With 3 bases removed from V and 6 bases from J, the gap between germline ends came to 9 bases. The CDR3 region has the DNA TGTGCCAGCAGCCATGGGGCGGGCGAGCAGTACTTC. Encoded protein: CASSHGAGEQYF.

The chain uses TRBV19 and TRBJ1-2; unclear D gene. V shed 7 bases and J shed 4 bases, with 22 bases lying between them. The germline gives CDR1 LNHDA, CDR2 SQIVND (reference sequence). There are 16 residues in the CDR3. The CDR3 sequence: CASNEPGAATIYGYTF. CDR3 bases: TGTGCCAGTAATGAACCAGGAGCGGCAACAATCTATGGCTACACCTTC.

Only a few counts were recorded for this clonotype. The chain employs TRBV20-1 and TRBJ1-5, with D perhaps matching TRBD1 (5 bases). CDR1 and CDR2 from the germline V gene are DFQATT and SNEGSKA (reference sequence). The CDR3 is made up of 13 amino acids. V was cut by 4 bases and J by 5 bases, with 12 bases left in between. CDR3 region: CSATVGGDQPQHF. The CDR3 DNA is TGCAGTGCTACGGTTGGGGGGGATCAGCCCCAGCATTTT.

In its sample, this clonotype was seen many times. The CDR3 bases are TGTGCCAGCAGCCAAGACCCCCGACGCCCCTACGAGCAGTACTTC. Encoded protein: CASSQDPRRPYEQYF. J is TRBJ2-7 and V is TRBV4-2, with D unresolved. The V and J ends lost 0 bases and 2 bases respectively, with 11 bases between them. The CDR3 is 15 residues long. CDR1 is LGHNA, CDR2 YNFKEQ, per germline.

The chain couples TRBV7-2 to TRBJ2-7; D gene uncertain. The V end was cut by 0 bases, the J end by 7 bases, with 10 bases between. This CDR3 has 13 amino acids. Germline values: CDR1 SGHTA, CDR2 FQGNSA. As DNA, the CDR3 is TGTGCCAGCAGCTTAGCGTGGGGTGGGGAGCAGTACTTC. Its protein product is CASSLAWGGEQYF.

The chain has TRBV20-1 and TRBJ2-7; D is uncertain. CDR3 length: 13 amino acids. Germline V lookup: CDR1 DFQATT, CDR2 SNEGSKA (reference sequence). Deletions cut 4 bases from V and 4 bases from J, with 14 bases between. The CDR3 bases are TGCAGTGCTACCCGGGCATTCGAGTACGAGCAGTACTTC. Protein: CSATRAFEYEQYF.

There are a few counts of this clonotype. The chain joins TRBV6-1 to TRBJ2-1, with TRBD1 matching over 9 bases. CDR3 length: 15 amino acids. CDR1 MNHNS and CDR2 SASEGT come from the germline V gene. Trimming at V came to 5 bases and at J to 4 bases, leaving 6 bases not matched to a gene. The CDR3 DNA is TGTGCCAGCAGTCCACAGGGGGCTAGGTACAATGAGCAGTTCTTC. It encodes CASSPQGARYNEQFF.

V usage is TRBV20-1 and J usage is TRBJ2-7, with 8 bases fitting TRBD2. The germline gives CDR1 DFQATT, CDR2 SNEGSKA (reference sequence). The CDR3 is made up of 12 amino acids. V lost 6 bases, J lost 6 bases, and 7 bases stayed unmatched. CDR3 region: CSAPGTSAEQYF. In DNA, the CDR3 is TGCAGTGCGCCCGGGACTAGTGCCGAGCAGTACTTC.

This clonotype was seen at least ten times. The chain links TRBV4-1 to TRBJ2-1; 7 bases are shared with TRBD1. This CDR3 comprises 16 residues. CDR1 and CDR2 (germline): MGHRA, YSYEKL. V was pared by 3 bases and J by 0 bases, with 5 bases of the junction left unmatched. The CDR3 region is CASSQLTGYSYNEQFF. Here the CDR3 DNA reads TGCGCCAGCAGCCAGTTGACAGGGTACTCCTACAATGAGCAGTTCTTC.

This clonotype was detected ten times or more. This rearrangement joins TRBV6-1 to TRBJ2-7; D is ambiguous. This CDR3 contains 15 residues. Trimming took off 2 bases at V and 3 bases at J, with 14 bases between the two ends. Germline CDR1 and CDR2: MNHNS and SASEGT. CDR3 bases: TGTGCCAGCAGTGAATGGGCAGGCAGGAGCTACGAGCAGTACTTC. Residues: CASSEWAGRSYEQYF.

The sample holds many counts of this clonotype. The rearrangement joins TRBV29-1 to TRBJ2-7; 7 bases match TRBD2. The trim removed 0 bases at V and 0 bases at J, leaving 5 bases unmatched. The CDR3 loop spans 15 amino acids. Germline V gives CDR1 SQVTM, CDR2 ANQGSEA. In nucleotides, the CDR3 is TGCAGCGTTGAAGACGATGGCGGGAGCTCCTACGAGCAGTACTTC. Translating gives CSVEDDGGSSYEQYF.

The table lists this clonotype with many counts. The chain is built from TRBV29-1 and TRBJ1-1, with a possible D match to TRBD1 (6 bases). This CDR3 region has 13 residues. Germline V gene lookup returns CDR1 SQVTM and CDR2 ANQGSEA. Trimming removed 7 bases from V and 2 bases from J, with 14 bases in between. The CDR3 DNA sequence: TGCAGCGCCGTACAGGGTTCTAACACTGAAGCTTTCTTT. It specifies CSAVQGSNTEAFF.